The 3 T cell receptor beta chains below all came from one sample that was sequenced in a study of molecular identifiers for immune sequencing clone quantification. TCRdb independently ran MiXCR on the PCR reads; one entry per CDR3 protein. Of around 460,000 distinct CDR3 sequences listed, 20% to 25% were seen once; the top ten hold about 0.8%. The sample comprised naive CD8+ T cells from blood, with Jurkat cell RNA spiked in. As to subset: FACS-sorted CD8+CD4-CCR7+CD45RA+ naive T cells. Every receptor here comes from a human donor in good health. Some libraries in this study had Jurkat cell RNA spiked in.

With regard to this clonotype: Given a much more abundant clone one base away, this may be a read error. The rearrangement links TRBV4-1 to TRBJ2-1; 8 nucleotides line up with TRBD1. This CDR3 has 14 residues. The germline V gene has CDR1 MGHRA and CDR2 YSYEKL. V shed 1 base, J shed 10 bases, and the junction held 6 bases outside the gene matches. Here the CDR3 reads CASSQARTGYEQFF. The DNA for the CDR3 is TGCGCCAGCAGCCAAGCCAGGACAGGGTACGAGCAGTTCTTC.

The CDR3 DNA follows: TGTGCCAGCAGTTACAACGACAGGGGGTACGAGCAGTACTTC. It yields the protein CASSYNDRGYEQYF. The chain uses TRBV6-2 or TRBV6-3 and TRBJ2-7, with TRBD1 identical over 9 bases. The V segment lost 2 bases and the J segment 4 bases; nucleotides outside the gene matches: 3. CDR1 is MNHEY and CDR2 is SVGEGT in the germline V gene. The CDR3 loop spans 14 amino acids.

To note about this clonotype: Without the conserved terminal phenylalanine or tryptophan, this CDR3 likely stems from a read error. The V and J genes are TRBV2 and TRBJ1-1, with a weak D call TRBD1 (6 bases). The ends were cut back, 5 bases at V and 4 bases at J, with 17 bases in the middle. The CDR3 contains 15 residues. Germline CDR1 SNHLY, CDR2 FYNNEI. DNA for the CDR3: TGTGCCAGCAGTTACTTTGGACAGTCATCCACTGAAGCTTTCCTT. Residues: CASSYFGQSSTEAFL.